The clone carrying this TCR beta chain was found a few times. The antigen is not known. The data are from a study of T cell clones after liver transplantation. Study-wide context: As an antigen-independent comparator, third-party-reactive TCRbeta sequences came from pre-transplant mixed lymphocyte reactions. Findings and caveats of the study: Graft donor-reactive T cells may have migrated into the graft rather than being deleted. Conclusions were preliminary, with small, heterogeneous patient groups.

Clones were sequenced by immunoSEQ multiplex PCR, and TCRdb holds only the in-frame ones, with some missing. The table lists about 85,000 clones, roughly 85% of them singletons. V lost 10 bases and J lost 5, with 19 bases in between. The CDR3 sequence is 14 residues long. The germline V gene has CDR1 LNHDA and CDR2 SQIVND (reference sequence). Sequences were derived from CD4+ T cells from blood, sampled around 42 months after liver transplant. The chain joins TRBV19 to TRBJ2-3; a possible D gene is TRBD2 (5 bases). The source is a human patient who received a liver transplant. Part of the T cell pool may stem from the graft donor. CDR3: CATQRRGSGDTQYF. The CDR3 coding sequence is TGTGCCACCCAAAGAAGAGGGAGTGGAGATACGCAGTATTTT.